These 5 T cell receptor beta chains share one sample of origin, sequenced in a study of response to subunit inactivated influenza vaccine. Via MiXCR, TCRdb re-called the RT-PCR reads, giving one row per CDR3 protein. This table holds about 610,000 distinct CDR3 sequences, approximately 15% found once. The sample was PBMCs from blood, taken 11 to 12 days after vaccination. Every receptor here comes from a man aged 45 to 65 who received an inactivated influenza vaccine.

This clonotype has just a few counts. The chain has TRBV7-2 and TRBJ2-7; D perhaps matches TRBD2 (5 bases). The V gene lost 1 base and the J gene lost 1 base, with 8 bases spanning the gap. The V gene's germline CDR1 is SGHTA and CDR2 FQGNSA. CDR3 length: 14 amino acids. CDR3 amino acids: CASSLERRSYEQYF. The CDR3 DNA follows: TGTGCCAGCAGCTTAGAGCGGAGGTCCTACGAGCAGTACTTC.

This clonotype was detected only a few times. This chain links TRBV20-1 with TRBJ2-5; D may be TRBD2 (5 bases). The germline CDR1 and CDR2 sequences are DFQATT and SNEGSKA (reference sequence). This CDR3 region has 14 residues. V dropped 4 bases and J dropped 2 bases, with 14 bases sitting between them. CDR3 in DNA: TGCAGTGCTACCTTCACTTCGGGGCAAGAGACCCAGTACTTC. Its translation is CSATFTSGQETQYF.

The rearrangement links TRBV2 to TRBJ2-2; D is perhaps TRBD1 (5 bases). Germline assignment: CDR1 SNHLY and CDR2 FYNNEI. V was shortened by 4 bases and J by 5 bases, with 17 bases between the two germline ends. This CDR3 is built from 16 residues. CDR3 nucleotide sequence: TGTGCCAGCAGTGGATGGGGCAGGGATGTAACCGGGGAGCTGTTTTTT. Translation: CASSGWGRDVTGELFF.

This clonotype showed up many times. J is TRBJ1-1 and V is TRBV3-1; maybe TRBD1 (6 bases). The germline V gene encodes CDR1 LGHDT and CDR2 YNNKEL (reference sequence). The V and J ends lost 2 bases and 1 base respectively, with 8 bases between them. This CDR3 contains 14 residues. DNA of the CDR3: TGTGCCAGCAGCCAACTACAGGGGAACACTGAAGCTTTCTTT. Protein: CASSQLQGNTEAFF.

A few counts support this clonotype. In DNA form, the CDR3 reads TGTGCCAGCAGCCCGGACACTCTCGCGCAGTATTTT. It codes for CASSPDTLAQYF. V gene TRBV7-8 combines with J gene TRBJ2-3, with a tentative D call TRBD1 (5 bases). The germline V gene has CDR1 SGHVS and CDR2 FQNEAQ. Trimming shortened V by 5 bases and J by 10 bases, and 13 bases separated the two germline ends. The CDR3 has 12 residues.